This TCR beta chain was sequenced during a study of CD8 T cells in Susac syndrome. Looking at the study overall: When blood was drawn, the patients with Susac syndrome were therapy-naive, on corticosteroids, or on intravenous immunoglobulin alone.

Under recently defined diagnostic criteria, the patients with Susac syndrome qualified as having definite or probable disease. Reverse transcription of roughly 0.45 to 1 ug RNA used random hexamers. TCRdb analysed the immunoSEQ multiplex PCR reads with MiXCR anew, one entry per CDR3 protein. The sample has 150,000 to 200,000 distinct CDR3 sequences, 75% to 95% seen once. Per germline, CDR1 SQVTM and CDR2 ANQGSEA. The CDR3 has 13 residues. V lost 3 bases, J lost 5 bases, and 3 bases stayed unmatched. Regarding the study as a whole: Clonal expansion was not observed in the Susac syndrome CD4+ T cell repertoires.

Points on this clonotype: Its antigen is not known.

The sample comprised CD4+ T cells from PBMCs. This chain links TRBV29-1 with TRBJ2-5, with 10 bases identical to TRBD1. This receptor was identified in a human donor with Susac syndrome. The CDR3 DNA reads TGCAGCGTTGAGGGACAGGGGCACGAGACCCAGTACTTC. It yields the protein CSVEGQGHETQYF.